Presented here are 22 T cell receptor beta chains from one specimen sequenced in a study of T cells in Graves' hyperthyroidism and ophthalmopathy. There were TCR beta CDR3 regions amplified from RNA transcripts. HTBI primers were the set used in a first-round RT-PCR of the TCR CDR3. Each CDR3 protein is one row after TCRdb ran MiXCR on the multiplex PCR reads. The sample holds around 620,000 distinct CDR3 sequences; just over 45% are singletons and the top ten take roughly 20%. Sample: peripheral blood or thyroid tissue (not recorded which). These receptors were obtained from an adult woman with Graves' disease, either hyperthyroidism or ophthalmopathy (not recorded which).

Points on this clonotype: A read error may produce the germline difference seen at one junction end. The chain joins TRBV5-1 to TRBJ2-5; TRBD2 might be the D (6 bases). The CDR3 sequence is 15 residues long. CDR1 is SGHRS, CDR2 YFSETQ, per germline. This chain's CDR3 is CASSYATSWEETQYF. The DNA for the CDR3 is TGTGCCAGCAGTTACGCCACTAGCTGGGAAGAGACCCAGTACTTC.

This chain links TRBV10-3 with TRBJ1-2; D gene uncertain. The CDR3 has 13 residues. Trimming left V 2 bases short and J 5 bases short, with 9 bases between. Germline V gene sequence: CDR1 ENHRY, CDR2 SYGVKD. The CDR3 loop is CAISEEGAYGYTF. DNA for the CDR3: TGTGCCATCAGTGAGGAGGGAGCATATGGCTACACCTTC.

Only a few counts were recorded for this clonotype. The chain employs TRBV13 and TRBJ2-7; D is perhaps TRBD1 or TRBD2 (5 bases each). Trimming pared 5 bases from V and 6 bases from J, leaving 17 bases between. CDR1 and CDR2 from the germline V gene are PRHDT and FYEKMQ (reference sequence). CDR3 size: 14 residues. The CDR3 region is CASSQEATGGEQYF. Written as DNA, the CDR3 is TGTGCCAGCAGCCAAGAAGCGACTGGGGGCGAGCAGTACTTC.

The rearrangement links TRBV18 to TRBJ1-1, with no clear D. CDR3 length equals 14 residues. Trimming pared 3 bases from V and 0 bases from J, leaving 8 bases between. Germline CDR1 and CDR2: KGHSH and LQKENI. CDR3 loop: CASSPLALNTEAFF. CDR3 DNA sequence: TGTGCCAGCTCACCCCTAGCATTGAACACTGAAGCTTTCTTT.

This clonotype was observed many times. In DNA, the CDR3 is TGCAGTGCTAGAGTCCGGGTCGCTGGGGCCAACGTCCTGACTTTC. Encoded protein: CSARVRVAGANVLTF. This chain links TRBV20-1 with TRBJ2-6; unclear D gene. The V gene's germline CDR1 is DFQATT and CDR2 SNEGSKA (reference sequence). Trimming removed 1 base at V and 2 bases at J, with 9 bases between. There are 15 residues in the CDR3.

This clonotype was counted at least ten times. CDR3 in amino acids: CASNALDRGLREEAFF. The CDR3 DNA follows: TGTGCCAGCAACGCTCTCGACAGGGGGCTTAGGGAGGAAGCTTTCTTT. The chain links TRBV2 to TRBJ1-1; 10 bases line up with TRBD1. The CDR3 has 16 amino acids. J lost 8 bases, V lost 7 bases, and 16 bases had no gene match. The germline V gene has CDR1 SNHLY and CDR2 FYNNEI.

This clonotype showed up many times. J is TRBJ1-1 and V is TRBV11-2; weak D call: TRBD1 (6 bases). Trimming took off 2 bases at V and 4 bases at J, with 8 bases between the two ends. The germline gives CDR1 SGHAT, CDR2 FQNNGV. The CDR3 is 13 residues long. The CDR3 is CASSLTGITEAFF. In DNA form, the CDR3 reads TGTGCCAGCAGCTTAACAGGGATCACTGAAGCTTTCTTT.

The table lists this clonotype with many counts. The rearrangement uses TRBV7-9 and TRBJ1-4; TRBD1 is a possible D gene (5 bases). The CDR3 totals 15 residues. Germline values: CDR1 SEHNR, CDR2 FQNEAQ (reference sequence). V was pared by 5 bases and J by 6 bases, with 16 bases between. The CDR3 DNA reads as TGTGCCAGCAGCACCCCCGGGGGTCCCTATGAAAAACTGTTTTTT. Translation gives CASSTPGGPYEKLFF.

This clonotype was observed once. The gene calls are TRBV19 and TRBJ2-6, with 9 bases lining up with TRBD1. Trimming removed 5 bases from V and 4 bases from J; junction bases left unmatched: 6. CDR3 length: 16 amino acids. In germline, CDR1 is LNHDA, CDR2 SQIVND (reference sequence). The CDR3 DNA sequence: TGTGCCAGTAGTGACAGGGGGAACACCGGGGCCAACGTCCTGACTTTC. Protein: CASSDRGNTGANVLTF.

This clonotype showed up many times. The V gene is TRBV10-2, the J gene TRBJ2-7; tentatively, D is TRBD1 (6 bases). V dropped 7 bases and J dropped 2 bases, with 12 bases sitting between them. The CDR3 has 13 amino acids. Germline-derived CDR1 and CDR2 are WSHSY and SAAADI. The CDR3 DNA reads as TGCGCCAGCACAGGACAGCCGCCCTACGAGCAGTACTTC. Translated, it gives CASTGQPPYEQYF.

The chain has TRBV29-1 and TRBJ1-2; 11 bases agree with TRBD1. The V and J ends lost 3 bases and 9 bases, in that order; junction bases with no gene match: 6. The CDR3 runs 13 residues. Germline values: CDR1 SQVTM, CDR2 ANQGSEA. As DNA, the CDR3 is TGCAGCGTTGAGCCGGGACAGGGGGATAGCTACACCTTC. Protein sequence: CSVEPGQGDSYTF.

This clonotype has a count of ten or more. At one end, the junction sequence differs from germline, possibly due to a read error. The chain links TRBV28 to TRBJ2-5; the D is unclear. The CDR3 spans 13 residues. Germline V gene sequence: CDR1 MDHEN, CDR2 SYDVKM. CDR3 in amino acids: CASSWLSDETQYF. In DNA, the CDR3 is TGTGCCAGTAGTTGGTTGAGCGACGAGACCCAGTACTTC.

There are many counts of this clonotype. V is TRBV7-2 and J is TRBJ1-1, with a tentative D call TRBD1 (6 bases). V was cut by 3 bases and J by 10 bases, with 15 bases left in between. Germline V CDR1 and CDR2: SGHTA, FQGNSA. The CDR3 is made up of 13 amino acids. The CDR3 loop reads CASSFAGRGAAFF. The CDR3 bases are TGTGCCAGCAGCTTCGCAGGCAGGGGAGCAGCTTTCTTT.

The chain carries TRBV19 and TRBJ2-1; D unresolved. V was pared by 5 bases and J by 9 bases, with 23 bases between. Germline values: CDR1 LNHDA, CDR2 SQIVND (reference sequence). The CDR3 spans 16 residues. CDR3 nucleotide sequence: TGTGCCAGTAGTGAGAGTTCCGCGACCAGGAAGGGTGAGCAGTTCTTC. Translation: CASSESSATRKGEQFF.

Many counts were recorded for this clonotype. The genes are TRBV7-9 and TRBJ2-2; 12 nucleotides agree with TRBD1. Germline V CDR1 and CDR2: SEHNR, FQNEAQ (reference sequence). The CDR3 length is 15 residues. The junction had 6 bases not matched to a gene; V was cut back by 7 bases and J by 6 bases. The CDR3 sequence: CASIRDRGLAGELFF. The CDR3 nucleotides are TGTGCCAGCATCCGGGACAGGGGGCTCGCCGGGGAGCTGTTTTTT.

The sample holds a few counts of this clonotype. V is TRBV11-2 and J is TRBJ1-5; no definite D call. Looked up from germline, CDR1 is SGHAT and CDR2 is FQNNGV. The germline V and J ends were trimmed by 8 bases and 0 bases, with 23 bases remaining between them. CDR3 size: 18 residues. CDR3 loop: CASGPEPDRDYSNQPQHF. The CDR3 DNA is TGTGCCAGCGGACCCGAACCCGACCGCGACTATAGCAATCAGCCCCAGCATTTT.

The CDR3 sequence: CASSKVYYEQYF. The CDR3 nucleotides read TGTGCCAGCAGCAAGGTTTACTACGAGCAGTACTTC. The chain uses TRBV7-9 and TRBJ2-7, with D unclear. Germline-derived CDR1 and CDR2 are SEHNR and FQNEAQ (reference sequence). The CDR3 totals 12 residues. The V end lost 5 bases, the J end lost 3 bases, and 8 bases lay between the germline ends.

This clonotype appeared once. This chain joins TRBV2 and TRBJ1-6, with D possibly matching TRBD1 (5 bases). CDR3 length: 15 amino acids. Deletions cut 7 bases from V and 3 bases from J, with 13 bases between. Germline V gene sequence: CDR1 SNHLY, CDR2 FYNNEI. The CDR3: CASNRDAGYNSPLHF. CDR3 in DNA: TGTGCCAGCAACCGGGACGCCGGCTATAATTCACCCCTCCACTTT. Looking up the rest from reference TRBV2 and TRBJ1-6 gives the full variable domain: EPEVTQTPSHQVTQMGQEVILRCVPISNHLYFYWYRQILGQKVEFLVSFYNNEISEKSEIFDDQFSVERPDGSNFTLKIRSTKLEDSAMYFCASNRDAGYNSPLHFGNGTRLTVT.

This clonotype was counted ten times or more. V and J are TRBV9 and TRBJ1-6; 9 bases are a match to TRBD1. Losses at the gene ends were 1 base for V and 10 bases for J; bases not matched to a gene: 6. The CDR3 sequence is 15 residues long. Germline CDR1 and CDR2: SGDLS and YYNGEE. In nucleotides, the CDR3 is TGTGCCAGCAGCGTATCAGGGACAGGGAGATCACCCCTCCACTTT. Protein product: CASSVSGTGRSPLHF. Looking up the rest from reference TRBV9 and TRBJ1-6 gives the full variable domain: DSGVTQTPKHLITATGQRVTLRCSPRSGDLSVYWYQQSLDQGLQFLIQYYNGEERAKGNILERFSAQQFPDLHSELNLSSLELGDSALYFCASSVSGTGRSPLHFGNGTRLTVT.

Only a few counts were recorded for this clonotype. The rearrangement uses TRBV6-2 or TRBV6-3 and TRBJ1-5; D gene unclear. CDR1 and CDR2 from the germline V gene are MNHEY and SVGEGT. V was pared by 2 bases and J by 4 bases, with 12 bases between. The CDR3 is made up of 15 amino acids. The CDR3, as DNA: TGTGCCAGCAGTTACGTCGAAGCCTTTAATCAGCCCCAGCATTTT. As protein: CASSYVEAFNQPQHF.

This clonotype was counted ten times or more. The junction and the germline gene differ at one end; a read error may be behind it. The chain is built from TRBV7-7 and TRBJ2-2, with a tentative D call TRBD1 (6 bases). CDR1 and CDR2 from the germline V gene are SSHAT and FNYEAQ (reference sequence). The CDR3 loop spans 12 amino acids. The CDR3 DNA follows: TGTGCTAGCAGGACAGACCGGGGGGAGCTGTTTTTT. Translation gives CASRTDRGELFF.

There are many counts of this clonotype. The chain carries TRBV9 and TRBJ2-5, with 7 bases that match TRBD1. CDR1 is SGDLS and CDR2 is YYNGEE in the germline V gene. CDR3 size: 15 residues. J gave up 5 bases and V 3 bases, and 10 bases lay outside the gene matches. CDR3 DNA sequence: TGTGCCAGCAGCGGATCCCGGGACAGCCAGGAGACCCAGTACTTC. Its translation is CASSGSRDSQETQYF.